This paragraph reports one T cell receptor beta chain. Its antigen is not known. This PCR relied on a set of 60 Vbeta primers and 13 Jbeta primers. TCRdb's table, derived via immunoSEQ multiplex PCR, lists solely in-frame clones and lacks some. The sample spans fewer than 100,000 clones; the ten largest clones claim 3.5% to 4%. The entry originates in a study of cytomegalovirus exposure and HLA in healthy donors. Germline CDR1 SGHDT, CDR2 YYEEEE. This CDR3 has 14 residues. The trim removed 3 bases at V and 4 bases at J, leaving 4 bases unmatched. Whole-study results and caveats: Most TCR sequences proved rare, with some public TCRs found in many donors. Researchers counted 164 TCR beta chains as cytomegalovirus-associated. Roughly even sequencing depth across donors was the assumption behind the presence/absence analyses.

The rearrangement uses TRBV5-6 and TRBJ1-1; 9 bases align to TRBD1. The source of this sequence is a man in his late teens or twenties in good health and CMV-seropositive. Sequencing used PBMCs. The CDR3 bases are TGTGCCAGCAGCTACGGGACAGGGTCCACTGAAGCTTTCTTT. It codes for CASSYGTGSTEAFF.